This T cell receptor beta chain was identified during a study of cytomegalovirus exposure and HLA in healthy donors listed by TCRdb under 2017. For context, the study as a whole: An earlier analysis of several hundred of the donors reported about 280 Gb of sequence data and 117 million unique TCR beta sequences obtained from around 180 million T cells. Donor age, sex, ethnicity and CMV serostatus were collected together with the repertoire data. Rather than drawing on any new phenotypic data, the later analysis identified candidate immune exposures from TCR beta sequences and the way those sequences occurred across donors. The study profiled the T cell repertoires of about 720 subjects by immunosequencing and related them to cytomegalovirus serostatus. The study aimed to test whether cataloging public T cell receptors could reveal signatures of past pathogen exposure. In a later genetic analysis, genome-wide SNP genotypes for about 65% of the roughly 700 donors were used, and that subset was treated as a discovery cohort. Roughly 300 gigabases of sequencing data and tens of millions of unique TCR sequences were included in an early release covering roughly 700 HLA-typed donors. Besides the first cohort of approximately 670 subjects, a separate validation cohort made up of 95 to 150 different subjects was used. Typing coverage differed by locus: A, B, C, DRB1 and DQB1 were typed in roughly 620-640 donors, DQA1 in 522, DPA1 in 600 to 610, and DPB1 in 450 to 480. HLA typing covered class I and class II loci at four-digit resolution. A later analysis re-analyzed previously published TCR beta repertoires from 500 to 700 donors and added high-resolution HLA genotyping to study TCR occurrence patterns. Among about 410 genotyped donors of the cohort, an average of roughly 230,000 unique TCR beta nucleotide sequences was sequenced per donor, of which roughly 17% were non-productive. Every discovery cohort repertoire had been produced on one sequencing platform. Because of strong linkage in the cohort, roughly five DR-DQ haplotypes were treated as single units for association and clustering. An earlier analysis of some 500 of the donors used high-throughput TCR beta sequencing to judge whether each TCR beta V gene segment behaved as functional or pseudogenic. The study combined high-throughput TCR immunosequencing, statistical association of individual TCRs with disease status, and machine learning to predict cytomegalovirus infection status. The genetic ancestry cluster associated with self-reported Caucasian donors included about four fifths of the approximately 430 genotyped donors.

In total, roughly 670 healthy bone marrow donors made up the cohort. Cohort members were all nominally healthy when sampled, although unrecorded immune exposures were likely present. The donor tested CMV seropositive, placing the donor among the 290 or so seropositive members of the cohort. A peripheral blood sample was collected from each donor, and TCR beta sequencing was performed on peripheral blood mononuclear cells. The Qiagen DNeasy Blood Extraction Kit was used to extract genomic DNA from the blood cell samples. To note about this clone: There is no known antigen for this receptor. The input lacks base qualities; no much larger clone sits a single base away.

CDR3 length: 14 amino acids, cysteine to phenylalanine. The CDR3 DNA has 42 bases and is translated from base 1. Reading the germline V gene (reference sequence) gives CDR1 LNHNV and CDR2 YYDKDF. Germline trimming amounts to 5 bases on V and 1 base on J, with 5 as the count of junction bases outside the gene matches. The library was built by means of the immunoSEQ multiplex PCR assay. The multiplex PCR relied on a mix of 60 forward primers for TCR Vbeta segments and 13 reverse primers for TCR Jbeta segments. The CDR3 region of rearranged TCR beta genes was amplified from genomic DNA by a multiplex PCR assay. The Illumina HiSeq System was used to sequence the amplified TCR beta libraries as 87-base-pair reads. In the original analysis: In a later analysis, roughly 80 million unique TCR beta chains were counted across the approximately 640 repertoires, and around 10 million of these chains were shared by at least two donors. Raw reads were error-corrected and collapsed into unique sequences with a nearest-neighbor algorithm that merged closely related sequences to remove PCR and sequencing errors. V, D and J gene segments were assigned by aligning CDR3 sequences to IMGT reference sequences. For a sequence to be retained, a match of at least six nucleotides to both a V gene segment and a J gene segment was required. A rearrangement counted as productive if the CDR3 had no stop codons and remained in frame with V and J, and every other rearrangement counted as non-productive. Following IMGT convention, CDR3 was defined as the stretch from the second conserved V-encoded cysteine up to the conserved J-encoded phenylalanine. In an earlier analysis of around 540 of the donors, sequences lacking an unambiguous match to a single V gene segment were excluded. In an earlier analysis of 587 of the donors, V segments were called functional above 56.7% productive rearrangements and were called segregating when the between-donor standard deviation exceeded 5%. A statistical classification framework was built to diagnose cytomegalovirus status from the catalog of TCR beta chain sequences. A later analysis assigned V and J genes by comparing TCR nucleotide sequences with IMGT/GENE-DB human TR gene sequences. The TCRdist pipeline was used in a later analysis to assign CDR3 sequences and most-parsimonious VDJ recombination scenarios. In a later analysis, each TCR beta chain was defined by its CDR3 amino acid sequence together with its V-gene family, and reads lacking a unique V-gene family were excluded. As a way to deal with suspected cross-contamination and a sequencing artifact, a later analysis dropped 592 nucleotide sequences that were highly shared and had low generation probability. In a later analysis, a clonal expansion index was calculated for each public chain from normalized within-repertoire ranks of inferred template counts. In a later analysis, generation probabilities were computed using a VDJ recombination model fitted to out-of-frame rearrangements, and the results were checked against IGoR. Hypergeometric tests were used in a later analysis to score TCR-TCR, TCR-HLA and TCR-CMV co-occurrence, with a repertoire-size bias correction applied to the TCR pairs. In a later analysis, false discovery rates were estimated by permuting HLA or CMV assignments 20 times. In a later analysis, co-occurring TCRs were grouped using DBSCAN, with TCRdist sequence similarity added in when clustering inside HLA-allele-positive subsets. Co-occurrence clustering excluded repertoires with fewer than 30,000 or more than 120,000 public chains, plus five with anomalous nucleotide sharing. TCRdb carries this immuneACCESS record with in-frame sequences only. Its versions omit some clonotypes, under half of them owing to an unresolved V gene in the studies checked, with the rest unexplained. That table furnishes V, J and clone size, whereas the DNA furnished D and trimming. The sample records 130,000 to 150,000 clones, roughly 80% of which are singletons. Of the sample, about 4.1% is held by the ten largest clones.

Points the paper makes about the study in general: Most CMV-associated TCR beta chains appeared to be HLA-restricted in a later analysis, and the HLA associations seemed to be driven largely by CMV exposure. Correlated functional status among segregating V segments might be attributable to linkage disequilibrium, but an unknown experimental factor could not be ruled out. In vitro tests confirmed that a few of the cytomegalovirus-associated TCR beta chains recognize cytomegalovirus antigens. Broadly in line with IMGT annotations, most TCR beta V segments showed up in productive rearrangements about 87% or about 30% of the time in an earlier analysis of some 590 of the donors. Across donors, most TCR sequences were observed very rarely, whereas some public TCRs were present in many individuals. The presence/absence analyses assumed that sequencing depth was roughly uniform across donors, and that assumption may not be true. In a later analysis, more than 15,000 TCR beta sequences were associated with specific HLA alleles at a false discovery rate of 0.05. In a later genetic analysis, a missense DCLRE1C variant was associated with V-gene and J-gene trimming of TCR beta chains, and the association was replicated in an independent cohort. Because HLA typing was missing for some donors at each locus, association tests included only the typed subset. The study gave a list of 150 to 200 TCR beta chains associated with cytomegalovirus. A later analysis found that TCR association rates varied across HLA loci, with DRB1 alleles showing the most associated TCRs and HLA-C alleles the fewest. Some IMGT-functional V segments, including TRBV6-2 and TRBV6-3, could not be told apart with the 87-base-pair reads, so those segments were excluded. According to the authors, the approach could potentially be generalized to other disease states and immunological phenotypes. Compared with the approximately 710-donor mean, donors in an Asian-associated ancestry cluster had fewer N-insertions in productive TCRs, according to a later genetic analysis. A further reported finding was that TCR beta sequences accurately predicted the HLA-A and HLA-B alleles for most subjects in the first cohort. When HLA alleles, especially DR and DQ, strongly co-occurred, TCR associations were difficult to assign to individual alleles. The earlier analysis of 450 to 700 of the donors excluded 15 to 20 rarely observed V segments, including chromosome 9 orphons, because counts were too low. In both the original and validation cohorts, the classifier was reported to diagnose cytomegalovirus status with high specificity and sensitivity. Only TCR beta chains were sequenced in this cohort, and the absence of alpha or paired-chain data limited detectable features. Compared with equally common non-associated chains, HLA-associated TCR beta chains in a later analysis were more clonally expanded and had lower generation probabilities. A later analysis reported that several top co-occurrence clusters appeared linked to parvovirus B19, influenza, CMV and Epstein-Barr virus. For the cohort, immune exposure information was limited to CMV serostatus. A group of highly shared sequence variants was considered likely to be a technical artifact of the sequencing pipeline.

The TCR originated in a middle-aged woman in good health and CMV-seropositive. Sequences were obtained from PBMCs. Recombination joined TRBV15 with TRBJ2-7, and 7 junction bases match TRBD1. The DNA sequence is as follows: TGTGCCACCAGCGTAGACAGGGTTTCCTACGAGCAGTACTTC. The translation is CATSVDRVSYEQYF.